The clone carrying this T cell receptor (beta chain) was found once. Its antigen is unidentified. The CDR3 runs to 14 residues. Germline CDR1 reads MDHEN; CDR2 reads SYDVKM. Trimming cost V 3 bases and J 5 bases, with 13 bases left between them. The data stem from a study of cytomegalovirus exposure and HLA in healthy donors. About the research overall: As released early, the data held about 85 million unique TCRs from HLA-typed donors.

Researchers ran the PCR with 60 Vbeta and 13 Jbeta primers. The protocol was immunoSEQ multiplex PCR, while the TCRdb copy is restricted to in-frame clones and leaves out a portion. The table includes 100,000 to 150,000 clones, 74% detected once. Broader study findings: When the data were analyzed later, several of the most significant clusters appeared to be linked to common viral pathogens.

The clonotype comes from a man aged 40-49 years in good health and CMV-seropositive. Source material: PBMCs. V is TRBV28 and J is TRBJ1-2; no firm D call. The CDR3 sequence: CASSLLGAGYGYTF. CDR3 nucleotide sequence: TGTGCCAGCAGTTTGCTGGGAGCTGGGTATGGCTACACCTTC.